This TCR beta chain was identified during a study of vaccination and CD4 T cells after COVID-19 (dated by TCRdb to between 2021 and 2022). Notes on the research overall: Every convalescent patient had a positive nasal swab PCR test for SARS-CoV-2, with mild disease in about 9 patients and severe disease in one. Overlapping spike peptide pools from SARS-CoV-2 and from the common cold coronaviruses HCoV-NL63, HCoV-OC43 and HCoV-229E were used as culture stimuli. Participants got two doses of the Pfizer-BioNTech BNT162b2 vaccine (n=8) or two doses of the Moderna mRNA-1273 vaccine (n=2). In approximately eleven COVID-19 convalescent patients and a handful of infection-naive healthy vaccine recipients, the spike-specific CD4+ TCR repertoire before mRNA vaccination was compared with the repertoire after mRNA vaccination. As controls, cultures received a CEFX viral epitope pool (the positive control), an HIV-1 Nef peptide pool (the negative control), or no peptide at all. Post-COVID blood samples from convalescent patients were collected a median of roughly 100 days after diagnosis, with a range of roughly 30 to 170 days. Post-vaccine blood samples were obtained a median of roughly 75 days after the second vaccine dose, with a range of roughly 13 to 250 days. The convalescent cohort included six males and four females, with two Hispanic individuals, seven Caucasians, two Asians and one multiracial person. Here is what the overall study found, with its caveats: The number of convalescent patients in the study was relatively small, and the study did not examine early timepoints following natural infection. Of the vaccine-specific clones in convalescent patients, 304 of 307, or nearly all, reacted only to SARS-CoV-2 spike and did not cross-react with common cold coronaviruses. The median count of SARS-CoV-2-reactive clonotypes went up from 20 to 25 after infection to roughly 38 after vaccination, although the change was not significant. Among convalescent patients, a median around 86% of the SARS-CoV-2-reactive clones seen after vaccination appeared only after vaccination, which suggests priming specific to the vaccine.

CDR1 and CDR2 are read off the germline V gene (reference sequence) as DFQATT and SNEGSKA. The CDR3 starts with the cysteine, ends with the phenylalanine, and has 15 residues. Only the CDR3 DNA is retained, 45 bases long and in frame from the first base. Compared with germline, V lacks 6 bases and J lacks 2 bases; bases without a gene match: 10. Library construction relied on PCR. DNA from cultured CD4+ T cells was subjected to TCR sequencing with the Oncomine TCR Beta short-read assay at the Johns Hopkins FTIC core. Genomic DNA was extracted from the cultured CD4+ T cells with the QIAamp micro DNA kit. The Oncomine TCR Beta libraries from cultured CD4+ T cells were pooled using unique dual indexes and then sequenced on an Illumina iSeq 100. Turning to the authors' computational methods: Non-productive sequences were removed, and CDR3s that did not start with C, did not end with F or W, or were shorter than 7 amino acids were discarded. The MANAFEST web application identified antigen-specific clonotypes by comparing peptide-stimulated wells against reference wells and other culture wells. To be called positive, a clone needed an FDR below 0.05, an odds ratio above 5, and a productive frequency above 0.1% in at least two of three replicate wells. A clonotype counted as cross-reactive if it showed significant expansion both in the SARS-CoV-2 spike wells and in at least one common cold coronavirus spike condition. Levenshtein distances (stringdist) and unrooted phylogenetic trees (ape) in R version 3.6.1 were used to assess CDR3 homology. TCRdb ran its own pipeline on the public reads, namely fastp trimming at Q25 and MiXCR clone calling, and kept in-frame beta chains. Records with the same CDR3 protein are collapsed into one entry carrying the most frequent genes and DNA. TCRdb, not the original authors, processed these V and J calls. For this sample there are fewer than 20,000 distinct CDR3 sequences; roughly 50% appear just once. The ten largest clones take up approximately 31% of the sample.

In light of the paper, this sample's treatment or condition label describes: approximately 9-day PBMC culture with coronavirus spike peptide pools or control peptides (ViraFEST assay). The ViraFEST assay, used in the study, expanded antigen-specific T cells with peptide pools and then identified the expanded clonotypes through TCR sequencing. Positive SARS-CoV-2 PCR tests in the convalescent patients dated from March to December 2020, before Alpha, Beta and Delta variants emerged in the United States. About 1.8 million PBMCs per well were cultured in IMDM with approximately 5.2% human AB serum and approximately 9.1 IU/ml IL-2, plus 10 ug/ml peptide pools. On days 3 and 7, half of the culture medium was replaced with fresh IL-2-containing medium. Once the cells had been in culture for around 10 days, the EasySep CD4+ T cell isolation kit was used to isolate CD4+ T cells by negative selection. Ficoll-Paque Plus gradient centrifugation was used to isolate PBMCs from whole blood, and the isolated PBMCs were then either used fresh or cryopreserved at -140C. In general, triplicate wells were set up for every culture condition.

This clonotype came up a few times. What antigen it recognizes has not been identified. Base qualities are not provided; no much larger clone lies one nucleotide away. The source was cultured CD4+ T cells from blood, collected after SARS-CoV-2 vaccination. The V and J genes are TRBV20-1 and TRBJ1-5, with 7 bases in between that match TRBD1. The receptor was isolated from a human donor with COVID-19. The sequenced DNA is TGCAGTGCCACCGGACAGGCCTGGGGCAATCAGCCCCAGCATTTT. Its protein is CSATGQAWGNQPQHF.